Shown below are 20 T cell receptor beta chains from a single sample sequenced in a study of shared clonotypes between healthy human individuals. TCRdb keeps only in-frame clones here, not all; method: immunoSEQ multiplex PCR. The sample has around 1.9 million clones, approximately 94% seen once. CD45RO-negative CD8 cells positively selected for CCR7 made up the naive population, which excluded terminally differentiated effector memory CD45RA+ cells. The material sequenced was naive CD8+ T cells from PBMCs. These receptors were obtained from a man aged 18 to 29 in good health. Some clones in this sample may be carry-over from other donors' samples.

This sequence joins TRBV28 and TRBJ2-1, with unresolved D. V lost 6 bases and J 5 bases, leaving 17 bases between the germline ends. CDR1 is MDHEN and CDR2 is SYDVKM in the germline V gene. The CDR3 is made up of 15 amino acids. The CDR3 region has the DNA TGTGCCAGCAGCCCAGTGACGACAAGCAACAATGAGCAGTTCTTC. Its translation is CASSPVTTSNNEQFF.

The V call is TRBV7-9, the J call TRBJ1-4; possible D gene TRBD1, 5 bases. Trimming stripped 5 bases from V and 12 bases from J, with 16 bases between. Germline V gives CDR1 SEHNR, CDR2 FQNEAQ (reference sequence). The CDR3 is 13 residues long. The CDR3: CASSPPGPSQLFF. The CDR3 DNA sequence: TGTGCCAGCAGCCCCCCGGGGCCTTCCCAACTGTTTTTT.

The rearrangement links TRBV7-9 to TRBJ2-3; D unclear. Germline-derived CDR1 and CDR2 are SEHNR and FQNEAQ (reference sequence). The CDR3 has 16 amino acids. Deletions cut 2 bases from V and 2 bases from J, with 14 bases between. CDR3 nucleotide sequence: TGTGCCAGCAGCTTAACGTCTAGGCAGACCACAGATACGCAGTATTTT. Its translation is CASSLTSRQTTDTQYF.

This rearrangement joins TRBV6-6 to TRBJ2-1; a weak D match, TRBD1 (5 bases). With 6 bases removed from V and 10 bases from J, the gap between germline ends came to 10 bases. The CDR3 totals 11 residues. Germline lookup yields CDR1 MNHNY and CDR2 SVGAGI (reference sequence). CDR3 sequence: CASSPGREQFF. In nucleotides, the CDR3 is TGTGCCAGCAGCCCAGGGCGGGAGCAGTTCTTC.

The rearrangement uses TRBV2 and TRBJ2-7; no reliable D call. V was trimmed by 3 bases and J by 0 bases, leaving 18 bases between them. This CDR3 spans 17 amino acids. Looked up from germline, CDR1 is SNHLY and CDR2 is FYNNEI. The CDR3 spells CASSEYGVGTSSYEQYF. The CDR3 bases are TGTGCCAGCAGTGAGTACGGTGTAGGCACAAGCTCCTACGAGCAGTACTTC. The complete variable domain, with remaining parts taken from reference TRBV2 and TRBJ2-7, reads EPEVTQTPSHQVTQMGQEVILRCVPISNHLYFYWYRQILGQKVEFLVSFYNNEISEKSEIFDDQFSVERPDGSNFTLKIRSTKLEDSAMYFCASSEYGVGTSSYEQYFGPGTRLTVT.

The chain uses TRBV5-6 and TRBJ2-7, with 9 bases identical to TRBD1. This CDR3 has 16 amino acids. The germline gives CDR1 SGHDT, CDR2 YYEEEE. V lost 7 bases and J lost 3; bases outside the gene matches: 14. In DNA, the CDR3 is TGTGCCAGCGCTCTGCAAGCCGGGACAGGGATCTACGAGCAGTACTTC. It is translated as CASALQAGTGIYEQYF.

The chain is built from TRBV9 and TRBJ2-1; the D is unclear. Trimming cost V 3 bases and J 13 bases, with 17 bases left between them. Germline V gives CDR1 SGDLS, CDR2 YYNGEE. The CDR3 is made up of 13 amino acids. CDR3: CASSAYFAPPQFF. The CDR3 bases are TGTGCCAGCAGCGCCTATTTCGCTCCACCCCAGTTCTTC. Full variable domain (missing parts from reference TRBV9 and TRBJ2-1): DSGVTQTPKHLITATGQRVTLRCSPRSGDLSVYWYQQSLDQGLQFLIQYYNGEERAKGNILERFSAQQFPDLHSELNLSSLELGDSALYFCASSAYFAPPQFFGPGTRLTVL.

The CDR3 coding sequence is TGTGCCAGCAGCCTGTCACGACTAGCGGGAGCCGCAGATACGCAGTATTTT. Protein sequence: CASSLSRLAGAADTQYF. The chain employs TRBV9 and TRBJ2-3; 12 nucleotides agree with TRBD2. CDR1 is SGDLS, CDR2 YYNGEE, per germline. CDR3 length equals 17 residues. V shed 4 bases and J 4 bases; nucleotides not matched to a gene: 10. The variable domain in full, with the rest retrieved from reference TRBV9 and TRBJ2-3, is DSGVTQTPKHLITATGQRVTLRCSPRSGDLSVYWYQQSLDQGLQFLIQYYNGEERAKGNILERFSAQQFPDLHSELNLSSLELGDSALYFCASSLSRLAGAADTQYFGPGTRLTVL.

CDR3 region: CASSLTRDRAWGYGYTF. The DNA of the CDR3 is TGTGCCAGCAGCCTCACCCGGGACAGGGCATGGGGCTATGGCTACACCTTC. The chain couples TRBV28 to TRBJ1-2, with 9 positions matching TRBD1. The germline CDR1 and CDR2 sequences are MDHEN and SYDVKM. With 6 bases clipped from V and 4 bases from J, the junction kept 15 bases outside the gene matches. The length of the CDR3 is 17 residues.

Notes on this clone: This specimen includes other DNA sequences encoding the same CDR3. The J gene is TRBJ1-2, the V gene TRBV27; 7 bases are a match to TRBD1. CDR1 is MNHEY and CDR2 is SMNVEV in the germline V gene (reference sequence). V lost 3 bases and J lost 4; bases outside the gene matches: 5. This CDR3 has 14 amino acids. The CDR3 loop reads CASSLTGSGYGYTF. The CDR3 DNA follows: TGTGCCAGCAGTTTGACAGGGTCGGGCTATGGCTACACCTTC.

This rearrangement joins TRBV2 to TRBJ1-1; the D gene is possibly TRBD1 (5 bases). The CDR3 is 16 residues long. The germline V and J ends were trimmed by 2 bases and 3 bases, with 16 bases remaining between them. CDR1 is SNHLY, CDR2 FYNNEI, per germline. In DNA form, the CDR3 reads TGTGCCAGCAGTGAAACCATTCGGGACCGGGACACTGAAGCTTTCTTT. Amino acids: CASSETIRDRDTEAFF.

A single count supports this clone. The chain combines TRBV11-2 with TRBJ2-7, with 11 bases fitting TRBD1. This CDR3 is built from 15 residues. Germline lookup yields CDR1 SGHAT and CDR2 FQNNGV. Germline trimming cut 3 bases from V and 7 bases from J; bases unmatched to any gene: 8. The CDR3 here is CASSFFGQGAKEQYF. CDR3 bases: TGTGCCAGCAGCTTCTTCGGACAGGGGGCCAAGGAGCAGTACTTC.

CDR3 amino acids: CASSGRQGFPYEQYF. The CDR3 coding sequence is TGTGCCAGCAGTGGCAGACAGGGCTTTCCCTACGAGCAGTACTTC. This chain uses TRBV6-1 with TRBJ2-7, with 7 bases aligning to TRBD1. With 4 bases clipped from V and 2 bases from J, the junction kept 8 bases outside the gene matches. CDR1 and CDR2 (germline): MNHNS, SASEGT. The CDR3 length is 15 residues.

Details on this clone: The sample contains more than one DNA sequence encoding this CDR3. The chain combines TRBV7-9 with TRBJ2-4, with TRBD1 matching over 7 bases. This CDR3 contains 13 residues. In germline, CDR1 is SEHNR, CDR2 FQNEAQ (reference sequence). The junction had 2 bases not matched to a gene; V was cut back by 4 bases and J by 5 bases. CDR3 nucleotides: TGTGCCAGCAGCTCGGGGACAGAAAACATTCAGTACTTC. It yields the protein CASSSGTENIQYF.

This clone was observed a handful of times. J is TRBJ1-1 and V is TRBV19; D is possibly TRBD1 (6 bases). V was pared by 4 bases and J by 2 bases, with 14 bases between. Per germline, CDR1 LNHDA and CDR2 SQIVND (reference sequence). The CDR3 runs to 15 residues. CDR3 DNA: TGTGCCAGTAGTAGGGTACAGGGACTCAACACTGAAGCTTTCTTT. The encoded protein is CASSRVQGLNTEAFF.

As regards this clone: Other DNA sequences of this sample code for an identical CDR3. This chain connects TRBV7-2 to TRBJ2-7; no clear D gene. The CDR3 is 12 residues long. In germline, CDR1 is SGHTA, CDR2 FQGNSA. V was pared by 5 bases and J by 3 bases, with 8 bases between. The CDR3 DNA follows: TGTGCCAGCAGCCCAAGGATCTACGAGCAGTACTTC. Translating gives CASSPRIYEQYF.

The chain employs TRBV28 and TRBJ1-2; unclear D gene. The CDR3 has 15 residues. V shed 3 bases and J shed 6 bases, with 17 bases lying between them. Germline loops: CDR1 MDHEN, CDR2 SYDVKM. This CDR3 is CASSFPTEDLDGYTF. The DNA for the CDR3 is TGTGCCAGCAGTTTCCCTACGGAGGACCTAGATGGCTACACCTTC.

The table lists this clone with a count of one. DNA for the CDR3: TGTGCCAGCAGTCGGACAGAGGTTAGGCAGCCCCAGCATTTT. It encodes CASSRTEVRQPQHF. V and J are TRBV28 and TRBJ1-5; a possible D gene is TRBD1 (6 bases). V was cut by 5 bases and J by 7 bases, with 15 bases left in between. CDR3 length equals 14 residues. The germline V gene has CDR1 MDHEN and CDR2 SYDVKM.

This chain connects TRBV27 to TRBJ1-5; perhaps TRBD1 as D (6 bases). Germline-derived CDR1 and CDR2 are MNHEY and SMNVEV (reference sequence). Between the trimmed V and J ends, which lost 6 bases and 0 bases, there was a span of 9 bases. The CDR3 covers 14 residues. In nucleotides, the CDR3 is TGTGCCAGCAGGCCCAGGGGTAGCAATCAGCCCCAGCATTTT. It encodes CASRPRGSNQPQHF.

This chain connects TRBV5-1 to TRBJ2-7; 8 bases match TRBD2. Per germline, CDR1 SGHRS and CDR2 YFSETQ. The CDR3 spans 14 residues. Trimming removed 5 bases from V and 6 bases from J; junction bases left unmatched: 10. DNA of the CDR3: TGCGCCAGCAGGCCGGGACTAGAGGCGCTCGAGCAGTACTTC. Its protein product is CASRPGLEALEQYF.